This TCR beta chain was profiled in a study of Graves' ophthalmopathy and Graves' hyperthyroidism listed by TCRdb under 2018. A note on the overall study: Stable hyperthyroidism was defined as no progression to ophthalmopathy within 18 months of follow-up. In roughly six hyperthyroidism patients, the T-cell repertoires found in thyroid tissue were compared with those found in blood. TCR beta repertoire signatures were used to distinguish Graves' ophthalmopathy from Graves' hyperthyroidism and to predict progression to ophthalmopathy. In total, 135 blood samples were TCR-sequenced: some 43 ophthalmopathy, under 85 hyperthyroidism and approximately 17 hyperthyroidism-to-ophthalmopathy patients. Following sampling, methimazole starting at 30 mg daily was administered to hyperthyroidism patients, and high-dose intravenous methylprednisolone was administered to ophthalmopathy patients. An independent validation cohort comprised roughly 20 hyperthyroidism patients and roughly 15 patients who later progressed from hyperthyroidism to ophthalmopathy. To explore V-J signatures distinguishing ophthalmopathy from hyperthyroidism, a discovery set of 100 or so patients (roughly 42 ophthalmopathy, 57 stable hyperthyroidism) was enrolled. The investigation overall reported the following: No statistical method was used to predetermine the sample size, and group allocation was not hidden from the investigators. In validation, the model predicted ophthalmopathy progression with 70.59% sensitivity and 72.22% specificity; 12 predicted patients were CT-confirmed with GO in a median of about 6.1 months. The 13-signature model separated ophthalmopathy from stable hyperthyroidism with approximately 90% sensitivity and just under 84% specificity in cross-validation, and 80%/75% in the test set. Most expanded thyroid clonotypes with frequency above 0.001 were also detected in blood, suggesting blood repertoires may reflect the thyroid immune response.

Including the terminal cysteine and phenylalanine, the CDR3 comprises 14 residues. Only the CDR3 DNA stays, 42 bases, in frame from base 1. CDR1 and CDR2 are read off the germline V gene (reference sequence) as LNHDA and SQIVND. For repertoire sequencing, the TCR beta CDR3 regions were amplified from RNA transcripts. The first round was an RT-PCR using HTBI primers with the Qiagen OneStep RT-PCR kit, and this first round was followed by a second-round multiplex PCR, then size selection and purification. Libraries were sequenced paired-end with 100 bp reads on an Illumina HiSeq2000. The study's own analysis went as follows. SOAPnuke was used to process the reads, throwing out any read that had adapters, had uncalled bases, had a mean Phred below 15, or lacked an exact constant-primer or identifier match. COPE v1.2.5 was used to merge high-quality paired reads. Each unique nucleotide sequence was defined as a clonotype, and clonotypes were aligned to IMGT TRB V, D and J references with MiTCR v1.1. The analysis was limited to V-J combinations with a frequency above 0.0001, which together covered roughly 99% of repertoires. For each V-J combination, a TCR clonal expansion and chaos score was defined as the ratio of F50 clonal expansion to chaos observed in the TCRdist matrix. Features were reduced by Welch's t-statistics and random forest to around 13 V-J combinations, which fed a naive Bayes classifier. The similarity between thyroid and blood repertoires was quantified using the Morisita-Horn index. The raw public data were reprocessed by TCRdb itself: fastp quality trimming at Q25, MiXCR clonotype calling, in-frame beta chains only. Rows with a matching CDR3 protein are joined into one entry that keeps the most common DNA and genes. The V and J calls come from TCRdb's annotation, not from the publication. For this sample there are approximately 1.2 million distinct CDR3 sequences; less than 45% appear just once. Around 10% of the sample is in the top ten clones.

About this clonotype: The clone's antigen remains unknown. An end of the junction does not agree with germline; a read error may underlie this.

Hyperthyroidism patients were newly diagnosed, were aged 18 to 65 years, and had a disease duration under 2 months. Patients were excluded if they had other autoimmune diseases, uncontrolled infections, pregnancy or lactation. Diagnosis was based on clinical symptoms, serum thyroxine, TRAb, thyroid ultrasound and orbital computed tomography. Trizol reagent was used to extract the total RNA, and its quality was then checked on an Agilent 2100 Bioanalyzer. The clonotype comes from an adult man with Graves' hyperthyroidism. The chain joins TRBV19 to TRBJ2-6, and TRBD1 matches 8 of the central bases. Material for sequencing was peripheral blood or thyroid tissue (not recorded which). This receptor has the CDR3 CASRAQTGANVLTF. The DNA is TGTGCCAGTAGAGCTCAGACAGGGGCGAACGTCCTGACTTTC.